The 6 T cell receptor beta chains presented below share a single source sample, sequenced in a study of CD8+ T cells in alopecia areata. Sequencing templates came from extracted RNA that was reverse transcribed into cDNA. Here immunoSEQ multiplex PCR was the method, and the copy in TCRdb shows in-frame clones only, minus some. The sample shows fewer than 200,000 clones, less than 80% of them seen only once. The input for sequencing was CD8+ T cells sorted from blood, taken at week 0. These receptors all come from a human donor with alopecia areata.

The chain recombines TRBV19 with TRBJ1-1; TRBD1 is a possible D gene (6 bases). The length of the CDR3 is 14 residues. V lost 4 bases to trimming and J lost 5 bases, with 14 bases between them. CDR1 is LNHDA and CDR2 is SQIVND in the germline V gene (reference sequence). The CDR3 DNA reads TGTGCCAGTAGTAATTCAGGAAGGGGGACTGAAGCTTTCTTT. Protein: CASSNSGRGTEAFF.

The chain recombines TRBV27 with TRBJ2-2; 10 bases line up with TRBD2. V lost 2 bases, J lost 3 bases, and 6 bases stayed unmatched. The CDR3 totals 17 residues. Germline CDR1 and CDR2: MNHEY and SMNVEV (reference sequence). CDR3 amino acids: CASSLLLAGVYTGELFF. CDR3 DNA sequence: TGTGCCAGCAGTTTACTTCTAGCGGGGGTCTACACCGGGGAGCTGTTTTTT.

This chain joins TRBV29-1 and TRBJ2-6; D gene unclear. V was trimmed by 2 bases and J by 0 bases, leaving 14 bases between them. This CDR3 is 17 amino acids long. CDR1 is SQVTM and CDR2 is ANQGSEA in the germline V gene. The CDR3 loop is CSVESRTQISGANVLTF. CDR3 sequence (DNA): TGCAGCGTTGAAAGTCGGACCCAAATCTCTGGGGCCAACGTCCTGACTTTC.

This chain links TRBV29-1 with TRBJ1-2, with D possibly being TRBD1 (6 bases). The CDR3 consists of 11 residues. CDR1 is SQVTM and CDR2 is ANQGSEA in the germline V gene. The V gene lost 0 bases and the J gene lost 7 bases, with 6 bases spanning the gap. CDR3 DNA: TGCAGCGTTGAAGACAGGGGTGGCTACACCTTC. This codes for CSVEDRGGYTF.

The genes are TRBV2 and TRBJ2-1; 8 nucleotides line up with TRBD2. The CDR3 loop spans 20 amino acids. J lost 4 bases, V lost 0 bases, and 17 bases had no gene match. Germline V lookup: CDR1 SNHLY, CDR2 FYNNEI. This CDR3 is CASSEALGASGSSSYNEQFF. The DNA of the CDR3 is TGTGCCAGCAGTGAAGCGCTAGGGGCTAGCGGGTCCTCCTCGTACAATGAGCAGTTCTTC.

V gene TRBV7-9 combines with J gene TRBJ2-4; no firm D call. V was cut by 5 bases and J by 6 bases, with 17 bases left in between. The CDR3 runs to 15 residues. Per the germline V gene, CDR1 is SEHNR and CDR2 is FQNEAQ (reference sequence). This chain's CDR3 is CASSPVLVPLNIQYF. Written as DNA, the CDR3 is TGTGCCAGCAGCCCCGTGTTGGTGCCATTAAACATTCAGTACTTC.